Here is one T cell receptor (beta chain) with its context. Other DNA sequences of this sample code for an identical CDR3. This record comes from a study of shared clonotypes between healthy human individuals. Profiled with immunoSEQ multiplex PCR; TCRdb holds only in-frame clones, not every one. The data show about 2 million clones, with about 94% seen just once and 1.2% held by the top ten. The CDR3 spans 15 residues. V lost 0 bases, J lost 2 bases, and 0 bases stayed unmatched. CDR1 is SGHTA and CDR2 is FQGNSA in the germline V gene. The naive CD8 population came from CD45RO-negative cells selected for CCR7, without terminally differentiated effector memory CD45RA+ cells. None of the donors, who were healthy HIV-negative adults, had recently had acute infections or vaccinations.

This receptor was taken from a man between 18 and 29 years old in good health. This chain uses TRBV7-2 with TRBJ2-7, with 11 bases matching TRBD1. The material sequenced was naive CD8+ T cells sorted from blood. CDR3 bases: TGTGCCAGCAGCTTAGCGGGACAGGGGGCCTACGAGCAGTACTTC. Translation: CASSLAGQGAYEQYF. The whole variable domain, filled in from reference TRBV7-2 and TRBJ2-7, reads GAGVSQSPSNKVTEKGKDVELRCDPISGHTALYWYRQSLGQGLEFLIYFQGNSAPDKSGLPSDRFSAERTGGSVSTLTIQRTQQEDSAVYLCASSLAGQGAYEQYFGPGTRLTVT.